The clone carrying this T cell receptor beta chain was seen repeatedly, ten times or more. The antigen is unknown. Assembly of TCR beta libraries relied on iRepertoire HTBI primers together with Arm-PCR of CDR3 regions. TCRdb passed the multiplex PCR reads through MiXCR, listing each CDR3 protein once. The table includes a few hundred thousand distinct CDR3 sequences, 16% detected once. These data originate in a study of regulatory T cells in long-lasting Graves disease. Described time point: newly diagnosed GD, antithyroid drugs for less than 3 months. With RNA extracted from PBMCs as input, the TCR library was made. This CDR3 is built from 15 residues. Looked up from germline, CDR1 is KGHSH and CDR2 is LQKENI. Trimming cost V 2 bases and J 2 bases, with 10 bases left between them. The study's findings and limits: Researchers examined only peripheral blood and not thyroid tissue.

The data also belong to a second study, concerning T cells in Graves' hyperthyroidism and ophthalmopathy. From that paper: The majority of expanded thyroid clonotypes above 0.001 also appeared in blood.

The rearrangement links TRBV18 to TRBJ1-5; D is unresolved. Specimen: peripheral blood mononuclear cells (PBMCs), collected at new diagnosis, from a patient treated with antithyroid drugs. This receptor was identified in a woman aged 18-29 years with Graves disease. The CDR3 spells CASSPGFGRNQPQHF. The CDR3 DNA is TGTGCCAGCTCACCAGGGTTCGGTCGCAATCAGCCCCAGCATTTT.